This is a list of T cell receptor beta chains from one sample in a study of cytomegalovirus exposure and HLA in healthy donors. Clones were sequenced by immunoSEQ multiplex PCR, and TCRdb holds only the in-frame ones, with some missing. Among tens of thousands of clones listed, about 80% were seen once. Sequences were obtained from PBMCs. The receptors here all came from a man aged 50 or older in good health and CMV-seronegative. CDR3s include the opening cysteine and the closing phenylalanine or tryptophan. Each record gives: V gene, D gene, J gene, clone size, CDR3 DNA, CDR3 protein. The D gene is left open where the match is weak. Size values are once, few and many counts, or a class for expanded clones, and some rows have none.

TRBV4-2	NA	TRBJ1-5	NA	TGTGCCAGCAGCCAAGGAGTGTTGCAGGGAGGCCAGCCCCAGCATTTT	CASSQGVLQGGQPQHF
TRBV4-3	NA	TRBJ1-5	NA	TGCGCCAGCAGCCAAGATCGGTATAGCAATCAGCCCCAGCATTTT	CASSQDRYSNQPQHF
TRBV6-1	TRBD1	TRBJ2-2	NA	TGTGCCAGCCGACAGGGTTTCACCGGGGAGCTGTTTTTT	CASRQGFTGELFF
TRBV18	TRBD1	TRBJ1-1	NA	TGTGCCAGCTCAATAAGACAGGGGGCCATGAACACTGAAGCTTTCTTT	CASSIRQGAMNTEAFF
TRBV6-1	NA	TRBJ2-7	NA	TGTGCCAGCACAACAGCAAGTCTCACCTACGAGCAGTACTTC	CASTTASLTYEQYF
TRBV21-1	NA	TRBJ1-2	NA	TGTGCCAGCAGCCTTATGGACAGGGCTAACTATGGCTACACCTTC	CASSLMDRANYGYTF
TRBV2	TRBD1	TRBJ2-1	NA	TGTGCCAGCATGGGACAGGGGGCCTACAATGAGCAGTTCTTC	CASMGQGAYNEQFF
TRBV10-1	NA	TRBJ2-7	NA	TGCGCCAGCAGTAGACAGATCTCCTACGAGCAGTACTTC	CASSRQISYEQYF
TRBV28	TRBD2	TRBJ2-3	NA	TGTGCCAGCAGTCCCCCCCTGGGCGGGAGGCCTGCAGTTACGCAGTATTTT	CASSPPLGGRPAVTQYF
TRBV6-4	NA	TRBJ2-2	NA	TGTGCCAGCAGTGCTAGCGTGGAAACCGGGGAGCTGTTTTTT	CASSASVETGELFF
TRBV19	TRBD1	TRBJ1-2	NA	TGTGCCAGTAGTGGGACAGGGGCGATTTTAAACTATGGCTACACCTTC	CASSGTGAILNYGYTF
TRBV7-9	NA	TRBJ1-2	NA	TGTGCCAGCAGCTTGGTGCCTCTCAGGGTTGGCGGCTACACCTTC	CASSLVPLRVGGYTF
TRBV6-5	NA	TRBJ1-1	few	TGTGCCAGCACTGAAGGCTTGGAGGCTTTCTTT	CASTEGLEAFF
TRBV5-1	NA	TRBJ2-7	NA	TGCGCCAGCAGCCCCCACACAGGGATCCTCTTGGAGCAGTACTTC	CASSPHTGILLEQYF
TRBV5-8	NA	TRBJ2-2	NA	TGTGCCAGCAGCTTGGTGGGCAAGGCCGGGGAGCTGTTTTTT	CASSLVGKAGELFF
TRBV10-2	NA	TRBJ2-1	NA	TGCGCCAGCAGTGAACCCGGAGGAAGGTATCGCAATGAGCAGTTCTTC	CASSEPGGRYRNEQFF
TRBV27	TRBD1	TRBJ1-6	NA	TGTGCCAGCAGTTTGGTGCAGGGGGCTCGACCCCTCCACTTT	CASSLVQGARPLHF
TRBV6-1	NA	TRBJ2-1	NA	TGTGCCAGCAGTGAAACTAGATCCTACAATGAGCAGTTCTTC	CASSETRSYNEQFF
TRBV5-1	TRBD2	TRBJ2-7	NA	TGCGCCAGCAGCTTGGATGCGACTAGCGGGTCCTTTTCCTACGAGCAGTACTTC	CASSLDATSGSFSYEQYF
TRBV21-1	NA	TRBJ2-1	NA	TGTACCAGCACCAGGGGGACAGGACTAGCGGGCCGCTCCTACAATGAGCAGTTCTTC	CTSTRGTGLAGRSYNEQFF
TRBV2	NA	TRBJ2-7	NA	TGTGCCAGCAGTGAGGACAACAAGTACGAGCAGTACTTC	CASSEDNKYEQYF
TRBV11-2	NA	TRBJ2-7	few	TGTGCCAGCAGCTTAGTGGGAGACTACGAGCAGTACTTC	CASSLVGDYEQYF